This paragraph covers one T cell receptor beta chain sequence. Its antigen is still unknown. These data belong to a study of cytomegalovirus exposure and HLA in healthy donors. With 60 Vbeta and 13 Jbeta primers, the PCR was carried out. Generated by immunoSEQ multiplex PCR, the TCRdb table keeps only in-frame clones and is missing some. The table has under 200,000 clones, 80% to 90% seen once. Unmatched junction bases numbered 4, after V lost 3 bases and J lost 7 bases. Germline V gives CDR1 MDHEN, CDR2 SYDVKM. The CDR3 is 14 residues long. Findings and caveats of the study: As confirmed in vitro, three CMV-associated chains were specific for CMV antigens. Per published reports, the classifier diagnosed cytomegalovirus status with high specificity and sensitivity. CMV serostatus was the only recorded immune exposure for donors.

There were likely unrecorded immune exposures, though donors were nominally healthy when sampled. V gene TRBV28 combines with J gene TRBJ1-4; 8 nucleotides line up with TRBD1. What was sequenced was PBMCs. This TCR derives from a woman aged 18-29 years in good health and CMV-seronegative. The CDR3 here is CASSFQGASEKLFF. The CDR3 region has the DNA TGTGCCAGCAGTTTTCAGGGGGCGTCTGAAAAACTGTTTTTT.